Listed below are T cell receptor beta chains from one sample, sequenced in a study of T cells in Graves' hyperthyroidism and ophthalmopathy. TCRdb processed the multiplex PCR reads anew with MiXCR; each CDR3 protein has one entry. The sample has about 640,000 distinct CDR3 sequences, 20% to 25% seen once. Sequencing input: blood. All receptors come from a young man with Graves' ophthalmopathy. Each CDR3 is given with its conserved first and last residue. Each record gives: D gene, J gene, V gene, clone size, CDR3 protein, CDR3 DNA. A D gene is named only where the DNA matches it firmly. Clone size, where shown, is once, few, many, or a class for clones that have expanded.

NA	TRBJ2-3	TRBV20-1	NA	CSAGRVSGAKGDTQYF	TGCAGTGCTGGGCGGGTCAGCGGAGCTAAGGGGGATACGCAGTATTTT
TRBD1	TRBJ1-5	TRBV5-1	few	CASSPGQGLQPQHF	TGCGCCAGCAGCCCCGGACAGGGGCTTCAGCCCCAGCATTTT
TRBD2	TRBJ2-1	TRBV5-1	NA	CASSSPSGSLHEQFF	TGCGCCAGCAGCTCCCCTAGCGGGAGTCTCCATGAGCAGTTCTTC
NA	TRBJ2-1	TRBV4-1	NA	CASSQHQPQYNEQFF	TGCGCCAGCAGCCAACATCAACCCCAGTACAATGAGCAGTTCTTC
NA	TRBJ2-5	TRBV5-1	few	CASSLDSTGETQYF	TGCGCCAGCAGCTTGGATTCAACAGGGGAGACCCAGTACTTC
NA	TRBJ1-1	TRBV6-1	NA	CASSEVSGAEEAFF	TGTGCCAGCAGTGAAGTATCTGGAGCAGAAGAAGCTTTCTTT
TRBD1	TRBJ2-4	TRBV3-1	NA	CASSQVVRGRKSAKNIQYF	TGTGCCAGCAGCCAAGTAGTCAGGGGGCGAAAATCAGCCAAAAACATTCAGTACTTC
TRBD2	TRBJ2-1	TRBV24-1	many	CATSDTSGRGTRYEQFF	TGTGCCACCAGTGATACCAGCGGGAGAGGGACGAGGTATGAGCAGTTCTTC
NA	TRBJ1-5	TRBV10-2	NA	CASMGGSNQPQHF	TGCGCCAGCATGGGGGGTAGCAATCAGCCCCAGCATTTT
TRBD2	TRBJ2-1	TRBV29-1	few	CSVSGTRGEQFF	TGCAGCGTATCCGGGACTAGAGGCGAGCAGTTCTTC
NA	TRBJ2-3	TRBV29-1	few	CSADRDGVYF	TGCAGCGCGGACCGGGACGGCGTGTATTTT
TRBD1	TRBJ1-5	TRBV6-1	few	CASTRTGPDQPQHF	TGTGCCAGCACTCGGACAGGGCCAGATCAGCCCCAGCATTTT